The 22 T cell receptor beta chains below come from one sample, sequenced in a study of blood T cell repertoires in COVID-19. Here immunoSEQ multiplex PCR was the method, and the copy in TCRdb shows in-frame clones only, minus some. The sample contains about 150,000 clones, roughly 84% of which appear only once. Sequencing was carried out using peripheral blood. The receptors were gathered from a man older than 75 with COVID-19, enrolled during active disease.

This clone was recorded once. The chain links TRBV19 to TRBJ1-2; possible D gene TRBD1, 5 bases. With 4 bases removed from V and 3 bases from J, the gap between germline ends came to 18 bases. Germline assignment: CDR1 LNHDA and CDR2 SQIVND (reference sequence). CDR3 length: 16 amino acids. The CDR3 spells CASSSRASGRDYGYTF. DNA of the CDR3: TGTGCCAGTAGTAGCCGAGCATCGGGCAGGGACTATGGCTACACCTTC. Variable domain in full (rest from reference TRBV19 and TRBJ1-2): DGGITQSPKYLFRKEGQNVTLSCEQNLNHDAMYWYRQDPGQGLRLIYYSQIVNDFQKGDIAEGYSVSREKKESFPLTVTSAQKNPTAFYLCASSSRASGRDYGYTFGSGTRLTVV.

This clone was seen more than once but under ten times. This chain joins TRBV24-1 and TRBJ1-2; D ambiguous. V gave up 9 bases and J gave up 3 bases, with 7 bases separating them. The CDR3 loop spans 11 amino acids. Germline CDR1 KGHDR, CDR2 SFDVKD. CDR3 region: CATGHDYGYTF. The CDR3 nucleotides read TGTGCCACCGGGCACGACTATGGCTACACCTTC.

The V gene is TRBV7-2, the J gene TRBJ1-1; tentative D call: TRBD1 (5 bases). The CDR3 sequence is 13 residues long. The germline gives CDR1 SGHTA, CDR2 FQGNSA. V was cut by 3 bases and J by 9 bases, with 14 bases left in between. DNA for the CDR3: TGTGCCAGCAGCTTTGGCACAGGAAGGAAAGCTTTCTTT. Translation: CASSFGTGRKAFF.

This clone showed up just once. V is TRBV11-2 and J is TRBJ2-1, with D possibly matching TRBD2 (5 bases). Trimming removed 5 bases at V and 7 bases at J, with 12 bases between. There are 13 residues in the CDR3. Germline V gene data show CDR1 as SGHAT and CDR2 as FQNNGV. The CDR3 region is CASSRGRTNEQFF. In DNA form, the CDR3 reads TGTGCCAGCAGCAGAGGACGGACTAATGAGCAGTTCTTC. The complete variable domain, with remaining parts taken from reference TRBV11-2 and TRBJ2-1, reads EAGVAQSPRYKIIEKRQSVAFWCNPISGHATLYWYQQILGQGPKLLIQFQNNGVVDDSQLPKDRFSAERLKGVDSTLKIQPAKLEDSAVYLCASSRGRTNEQFFGPGTRLTVL.

The gene calls are TRBV9 and TRBJ2-1; D call uncertain. The V and J ends lost 0 bases and 5 bases respectively, with 6 bases between them. Germline CDR1 reads SGDLS; CDR2 reads YYNGEE. This CDR3 comprises 13 residues. Here the CDR3 DNA reads TGTGCCAGCAGCGTAGACAGAAACAATGAGCAGTTCTTC. Its protein product is CASSVDRNNEQFF.

The gene calls are TRBV12-5 and TRBJ1-2; 8 bases fit TRBD1. This CDR3 has 16 amino acids. The junction had 4 bases not matched to a gene; V was cut back by 1 base and J by 0 bases. CDR1 and CDR2 from the germline V gene are LGHNT and FRNRAP. The CDR3 region is CASGLGTGSANYGYTF. The CDR3 nucleotides are TGTGCTAGTGGTTTGGGGACAGGGTCAGCTAACTATGGCTACACCTTC.

This chain uses TRBV19 with TRBJ1-5; D is perhaps TRBD1 (5 bases). Deletions cut 5 bases from V and 4 bases from J, with 9 bases between. This CDR3 has 13 residues. Germline loops: CDR1 LNHDA, CDR2 SQIVND (reference sequence). CDR3 in DNA: TGTGCCAGTAGTCCCGACAGAAATCAGCCCCAGCATTTT. It codes for CASSPDRNQPQHF.

This chain connects TRBV5-1 to TRBJ2-3; 9 bases match TRBD1. This CDR3 region has 16 residues. Germline V gene lookup returns CDR1 SGHRS and CDR2 YFSETQ. J was trimmed by 3 bases and V by 4 bases; bases with no gene match: 9. The CDR3 loop reads CASSTGQGLSTDTQYF. For the CDR3, the DNA is TGCGCCAGCAGCACGGGACAGGGCTTATCAACAGATACGCAGTATTTT.

CDR3 residues: CASSLDHFSGGSYTEAFF. In DNA, the CDR3 is TGTGCCAGCAGCTTAGATCATTTTTCGGGGGGTTCCTACACTGAAGCTTTCTTT. The chain employs TRBV7-9 and TRBJ1-1, with a tentative D call TRBD1 (5 bases). Germline lookup yields CDR1 SEHNR and CDR2 FQNEAQ (reference sequence). The CDR3 extends over 18 amino acids. Trimming removed 1 base from V and 3 bases from J, with 21 bases in between.

This rearrangement joins TRBV4-3 to TRBJ2-3, with 11 bases identical to TRBD2. V trimming: 2 bases; J trimming: 3 bases; junction bases outside the gene matches: 1. CDR3 length: 15 residues. CDR1 and CDR2 (germline): LGHNA, YSLEER. DNA for the CDR3: TGCGCCAGCAGCCAACTAGCGGGGGGAACAGATACGCAGTATTTT. This sequence encodes CASSQLAGGTDTQYF.

The chain has TRBV5-6 and TRBJ2-7; 7 bases match TRBD2. J was trimmed by 7 bases and V by 4 bases; bases with no gene match: 5. This CDR3 has 12 amino acids. Germline V gives CDR1 SGHDT, CDR2 YYEEEE. This chain's CDR3 is CASSIDGGEQYF. The CDR3 region has the DNA TGTGCCAGCAGCATAGACGGGGGGGAGCAGTACTTC.

This clone came up once. The chain carries TRBV10-3 and TRBJ2-7; 8 bases fit TRBD1. This CDR3 has 14 amino acids. Looked up from germline, CDR1 is ENHRY and CDR2 is SYGVKD. V shed 6 bases, J shed 5 bases, and the junction held 9 bases outside the gene matches. The CDR3 region has the DNA TGTGCCATCAGAGCCGGGACAGGAGGCCACGAGCAGTACTTC. Protein product: CAIRAGTGGHEQYF.

The chain employs TRBV7-2 and TRBJ2-5, with 7 positions matching TRBD2. The V segment lost 4 bases and the J segment 6 bases; nucleotides outside the gene matches: 5. CDR3 length: 13 amino acids. Per germline, CDR1 SGHTA and CDR2 FQGNSA. The CDR3 DNA reads TGTGCCAGCAGCTCAGGGAGGGAACAGACCCAGTACTTC. As protein: CASSSGREQTQYF.

The chain couples TRBV5-5 to TRBJ1-1; 7 nucleotides match TRBD1. With 1 base clipped from V and 4 bases from J, the junction kept 10 bases outside the gene matches. This CDR3 is built from 16 residues. Looked up from germline, CDR1 is SGHKS and CDR2 is YYEKEE (reference sequence). The CDR3 protein is CASSLRRQGAGTEAFF. The CDR3 nucleotides are TGTGCCAGCAGCTTGCGCCGACAGGGCGCGGGCACTGAAGCTTTCTTT.

V and J are TRBV10-3 and TRBJ1-3; D ambiguous. The V end was cut by 8 bases, the J end by 0 bases, with 14 bases between. Looked up from germline, CDR1 is ENHRY and CDR2 is SYGVKD. CDR3 size: 15 residues. In DNA, the CDR3 is TGTGCCATCCTTGCCGACCGACTCTCTGGAAACACCATATATTTT. Its protein product is CAILADRLSGNTIYF.

The V gene is TRBV24-1, the J gene TRBJ2-3; TRBD2 might be the D (5 bases). CDR1 is KGHDR, CDR2 SFDVKD, per germline. The CDR3 runs to 13 residues. V was clipped by 4 bases and J by 11 bases, with 15 bases between them. CDR3 coding DNA: TGTGCCACCAGTGAAGCTAGCTCGGTGGTGCAGTATTTT. Encoded protein: CATSEASSVVQYF.

The chain carries TRBV10-1 and TRBJ1-4, with D unclear. The ends were cut back, 3 bases at V and 0 bases at J, with 5 bases in the middle. Looked up from germline, CDR1 is WNHNN and CDR2 is SYGVQD (reference sequence). The CDR3 consists of 14 residues. The CDR3, as DNA: TGCGCCAGCAGTGACGGTGCAACTAATGAAAAACTGTTTTTT. It is translated as CASSDGATNEKLFF.

J is TRBJ2-1 and V is TRBV7-2, with 14 bases aligning to TRBD2. V lost 5 bases, J lost 8 bases, and 5 bases stayed unmatched. Germline V gives CDR1 SGHTA, CDR2 FQGNSA. This CDR3 comprises 15 residues. CDR3 protein: CASSMTSGGAYEQFF. CDR3 DNA: TGTGCCAGCAGCATGACTAGCGGGGGGGCCTATGAGCAGTTCTTC.

The chain recombines TRBV19 with TRBJ1-5, with 7 bases identical to TRBD1. This CDR3 is 16 amino acids long. Germline loops: CDR1 LNHDA, CDR2 SQIVND (reference sequence). V shed 5 bases, J shed 1 base, and the junction held 8 bases outside the gene matches. The CDR3 is CASSFRGGRSNQPQHF. The CDR3 DNA reads as TGTGCCAGTAGTTTCCGAGGGGGCAGGAGCAATCAGCCCCAGCATTTT.

A single count supports this clone. V gene TRBV25-1 combines with J gene TRBJ1-1, with 9 bases fitting TRBD1. Germline CDR1 reads MGHDK; CDR2 reads SYGVNS. With 1 base clipped from V and 3 bases from J, the junction kept 3 bases outside the gene matches. CDR3 length: 15 residues. CDR3 region: CASSELGQGDTEAFF. In nucleotides, the CDR3 is TGTGCCAGCAGTGAATTGGGACAGGGAGACACTGAAGCTTTCTTT.

This chain links TRBV9 with TRBJ2-5, with D perhaps TRBD1 (5 bases). Germline V gene lookup returns CDR1 SGDLS and CDR2 YYNGEE. Between the trimmed V and J ends, which lost 4 bases and 2 bases, there was a span of 12 bases. The length of the CDR3 is 14 residues. This CDR3 is CASSPTTAQETQYF. CDR3 coding DNA: TGTGCCAGCAGCCCAACGACAGCACAAGAGACCCAGTACTTC.

This clone was observed a single time. V usage is TRBV3-1 (or the pseudogene TRBV3-2) and J usage is TRBJ2-1, with 13 nucleotides matching TRBD2. Germline CDR1 and CDR2: LGHDT and YNNKEL (reference sequence). The CDR3 is 15 residues long. Trimming cost V 4 bases and J 8 bases; bases outside gene matches: 5. The CDR3: CASSLTSGGAHEQFF. In DNA form, the CDR3 reads TGTGCCAGCAGCCTAACTAGCGGGGGGGCGCATGAGCAGTTCTTC.